The 27 T cell receptor beta chains listed next were all sequenced from one sample in a study of cytomegalovirus exposure and HLA in healthy donors. PCR was performed using 60 Vbeta and 13 Jbeta primers. Sequencing was performed with immunoSEQ multiplex PCR; in TCRdb, only in-frame clones are kept and a portion is missing. The sample lists about 170,000 clones, approximately 70% occurring once. Sequencing was done on a sample of PBMCs. The receptors shown here come from a man in his forties in good health and CMV-seropositive.

The V gene is TRBV10-3, the J gene TRBJ2-7, with D possibly TRBD1 on 5 matching bases. Germline V gene data show CDR1 as ENHRY and CDR2 as SYGVKD. The length of the CDR3 is 14 residues. The ends were cut back, 4 bases at V and 2 bases at J, with 12 bases in the middle. Here the CDR3 reads CAISVGQGTYEQYF. DNA for the CDR3: TGTGCCATCAGTGTTGGGCAGGGAACCTACGAGCAGTACTTC.

V gene TRBV6-1 combines with J gene TRBJ1-5; D is unresolved. Germline lookup yields CDR1 MNHNS and CDR2 SASEGT. This CDR3 has 11 amino acids. Trimming removed 7 bases from V and 11 bases from J, with 12 bases in between. CDR3 DNA sequence: TGTGCCAGCAACCAAGCCCCGGCCCAGCATTTT. It encodes CASNQAPAQHF.

The rearrangement joins TRBV5-4 to TRBJ2-2; D is possibly TRBD2 (5 bases). Between the trimmed V and J ends, which lost 0 bases and 4 bases, there was a span of 10 bases. The CDR3 contains 15 residues. CDR1 and CDR2 from the germline V gene are SGHNT and YYREEE (reference sequence). CDR3 amino acids: CASSLGRVTTGELFF. The DNA for the CDR3 is TGTGCCAGCAGCTTGGGGCGGGTTACCACCGGGGAGCTGTTTTTT.

The rearrangement uses TRBV5-1 and TRBJ1-3; D is possibly TRBD1 (6 bases). This CDR3 region has 18 residues. The V gene's germline CDR1 is SGHRS and CDR2 YFSETQ. V lost 4 bases and J lost 0, with 20 bases in between. CDR3 DNA sequence: TGCGCCAGCAGCCGGGATGGGGGGGGCAGAACCTCTGGAAACACCATATATTTT. Amino acid sequence: CASSRDGGGRTSGNTIYF.

The V and J genes are TRBV7-2 and TRBJ2-5, with D maybe TRBD1 (6 bases). This CDR3 spans 13 amino acids. Germline lookup yields CDR1 SGHTA and CDR2 FQGNSA. Trimming took 4 bases from V and 5 from J, leaving 11 bases between them. Here the CDR3 DNA reads TGTGCCAGCAGCTCGCCTAGGGGGGAGACCCAGTACTTC. This encodes CASSSPRGETQYF.

The rearrangement links TRBV18 to TRBJ2-7; D is possibly TRBD2 (6 bases). The CDR3 covers 16 residues. From germline, CDR1 is KGHSH and CDR2 LQKENI. Trimming cost V 3 bases and J 5 bases, with 20 bases left between them. The CDR3 DNA reads as TGTGCCAGCTCACCCCGCGCGGGATTTTCGCCGGACGAGCAGTACTTC. This gives the protein CASSPRAGFSPDEQYF.

The chain links TRBV6-5 to TRBJ2-3; D possibly corresponds to TRBD1 (5 bases). Between the trimmed V and J ends, which lost 2 bases and 7 bases, there was a span of 10 bases. The CDR3 has 13 amino acids. Germline-derived CDR1 and CDR2 are MNHEY and SVGAGI. CDR3 residues: CASSYTRTNTQYF. For the CDR3, the DNA is TGTGCCAGCAGTTACACCAGGACAAATACGCAGTATTTT.

This chain uses TRBV7-9 with TRBJ2-5, with 10 positions matching TRBD1. The better agreement between TRBJ2-7 and the DNA end casts doubt on the J call. This CDR3 is 15 amino acids long. Germline assignment: CDR1 SEHNR and CDR2 FQNEAQ (reference sequence). The CDR3 spells CASSPEGTGAYEQYF. CDR3 bases: TGTGCCAGCAGCCCAGAGGGGACAGGGGCCTACGAGCAGTACTTC.

This clone was seen a single time. The V call is TRBV2, the J call TRBJ2-3, with 9 bases identical to TRBD1. Looked up from germline, CDR1 is SNHLY and CDR2 is FYNNEI. CDR3 size: 14 residues. V lost 6 bases, J lost 5 bases, and 6 bases stayed unmatched. CDR3: CASSWTGVGDTQYF. CDR3 nucleotides: TGTGCCAGCAGCTGGACAGGGGTCGGAGATACGCAGTATTTT.

The chain couples TRBV18 to TRBJ2-3; 11 nucleotides align to TRBD2. Germline CDR1 reads KGHSH; CDR2 reads LQKENI. This CDR3 has 17 residues. Losses at the gene ends were 0 bases for V and 5 bases for J; bases not matched to a gene: 7. In nucleotides, the CDR3 is TGTGCCAGCTCACCACCCATAGCGGGGGGGCCAAGAGATACGCAGTATTTT. Protein product: CASSPPIAGGPRDTQYF.

Comments on this clone: Compared with germline, one end of the junction differs, possibly owing to a read error. The chain uses TRBV6-1 and TRBJ2-4; 9 bases align to TRBD1. This CDR3 is built from 13 residues. CDR1 is MNHNS and CDR2 is SASEGT in the germline V gene. CDR3 in amino acids: CASSAVPGQGSRF. The CDR3 DNA follows: TGTGCCAGCAGTGCCGTCCCGGGACAGGGTTCTAGGTTC.

The V gene is TRBV27, the J gene TRBJ2-1, with 7 bases lining up with TRBD1. The CDR3 totals 11 residues. With V trimmed by 6 bases and J by 10 bases, 3 bases remained unmatched. Looked up from germline, CDR1 is MNHEY and CDR2 is SMNVEV (reference sequence). The DNA of the CDR3 is TGTGCCAGCAGACGGACAGGAGAGCAGTTCTTC. As protein: CASRRTGEQFF.

The CDR3 DNA reads as TGTGCCAGTAGTCCAGGGGCCTCGAAGACCCAGTACTTC. It codes for CASSPGASKTQYF. The rearrangement links TRBV19 to TRBJ2-5; a possible D gene is TRBD1 (6 bases). The CDR3 is 13 amino acids. V was trimmed by 5 bases and J by 6 bases, leaving 13 bases between them. CDR1 LNHDA and CDR2 SQIVND come from the germline V gene (reference sequence).

The chain is built from TRBV7-2 and TRBJ1-6; D may be TRBD1 (6 bases). CDR3 length: 15 residues. CDR1 and CDR2 from the germline V gene are SGHTA and FQGNSA. V lost 3 bases to trimming and J lost 7 bases, with 13 bases between them. This CDR3 is CASSFSQGSNSPLHF. CDR3 coding DNA: TGTGCCAGCAGCTTTTCCCAGGGGTCGAATTCACCCCTCCACTTT. Full variable domain (remainder filled in from reference TRBV7-2 and TRBJ1-6): GAGVSQSPSNKVTEKGKDVELRCDPISGHTALYWYRQSLGQGLEFLIYFQGNSAPDKSGLPSDRFSAERTGGSVSTLTIQRTQQEDSAVYLCASSFSQGSNSPLHFGNGTRLTVT.

The rearrangement links TRBV28 to TRBJ2-7; tentatively, D is TRBD1 (6 bases). The CDR3 loop spans 14 amino acids. The V end lost 7 bases, the J end lost 2 bases, and 15 bases lay between the germline ends. Germline V CDR1 and CDR2: MDHEN, SYDVKM. The CDR3 coding sequence is TGTGCCAGCATGACGGACAGCCTAACCTACGAGCAGTACTTC. Its protein is CASMTDSLTYEQYF. Full variable domain (outside the CDR3, taken from reference TRBV28 and TRBJ2-7): DVKVTQSSRYLVKRTGEKVFLECVQDMDHENMFWYRQDPGLGLRLIYFSYDVKMKEKGDIPEGYSVSREKKERFSLILESASTNQTSMYLCASMTDSLTYEQYFGPGTRLTVT.

This clone occurred once. V usage is TRBV10-3 and J usage is TRBJ1-1; TRBD1 aligns across 10 bases. Losses at the gene ends were 11 bases for V and 1 base for J; bases not matched to a gene: 7. Germline values: CDR1 ENHRY, CDR2 SYGVKD. The CDR3 extends over 14 amino acids. The CDR3 DNA reads as TGTGCCGTCACTGGGGACAGGGGGAACACTGAAGCTTTCTTT. This codes for CAVTGDRGNTEAFF.

This chain joins TRBV6-6 and TRBJ1-2; 8 nucleotides match TRBD1. Germline lookup yields CDR1 MNHNY and CDR2 SVGAGI (reference sequence). This CDR3 has 15 residues. J was trimmed by 4 bases and V by 0 bases; bases with no gene match: 4. CDR3 nucleotide sequence: TGTGCCAGCAGTTACTCGGACAGGGTGTTCTATGGCTACACCTTC. Translation gives CASSYSDRVFYGYTF.

Of note for this clone: The junction departs from the called germline gene at one end, perhaps through a read error. The J gene is TRBJ1-5, the V gene TRBV5-1; 9 nucleotides line up with TRBD1. Germline V gene lookup returns CDR1 SGHRS and CDR2 YFSETQ. This CDR3 comprises 15 residues. The CDR3 DNA follows: TGCGCCAGCAGCCGGACAGGGGAGAGCAATCGGCCCCAGCATTTT. Translation gives CASSRTGESNRPQHF.

The gene calls are TRBV9 and TRBJ1-1; 9 bases align to TRBD1. Germline V gives CDR1 SGDLS, CDR2 YYNGEE. Losses at the gene ends were 4 bases for V and 4 bases for J; bases not matched to a gene: 5. The CDR3 runs to 14 residues. This CDR3 reads CASSYRGLGTEAFF. The CDR3 nucleotides are TGTGCCAGCAGCTACAGGGGGCTCGGCACTGAAGCTTTCTTT.

The chain uses TRBV9 and TRBJ2-2; tentative D call: TRBD1 (5 bases). The CDR3 has 16 amino acids. Trimming cost V 4 bases and J 1 base, with 14 bases left between them. The V gene's germline CDR1 is SGDLS and CDR2 YYNGEE. CDR3 amino acids: CASSPQVRVNTGELFF. DNA of the CDR3: TGTGCCAGCAGCCCACAGGTCCGGGTGAACACCGGGGAGCTGTTTTTT. Full variable domain (rest looked up from reference TRBV9 and TRBJ2-2): DSGVTQTPKHLITATGQRVTLRCSPRSGDLSVYWYQQSLDQGLQFLIQYYNGEERAKGNILERFSAQQFPDLHSELNLSSLELGDSALYFCASSPQVRVNTGELFFGEGSRLTVL.

The chain has TRBV6-5 and TRBJ1-1; 7 bases agree with TRBD1. The CDR3 is made up of 14 amino acids. The germline gives CDR1 MNHEY, CDR2 SVGAGI. V gave up 5 bases and J gave up 4 bases; unmatched junction bases: 7. CDR3: CASSEAQGVTEAFF. In DNA form, the CDR3 reads TGTGCCAGCAGTGAGGCTCAGGGGGTCACTGAAGCTTTCTTT.

This chain connects TRBV7-8 to TRBJ2-7, with D perhaps matching TRBD1 (5 bases). V lost 5 bases and J 1 base, leaving 12 bases between the germline ends. The CDR3 is made up of 14 amino acids. Per the germline V gene, CDR1 is SGHVS and CDR2 is FQNEAQ. The CDR3 nucleotides read TGTGCCAGCAGCCGCAGGGTTGGTTCCTACGAGCAGTACTTC. Its protein product is CASSRRVGSYEQYF.

The V gene is TRBV19, the J gene TRBJ1-5; 7 nucleotides line up with TRBD1. The germline V gene has CDR1 LNHDA and CDR2 SQIVND (reference sequence). Trimming removed 7 bases from V and 0 bases from J; junction bases left unmatched: 12. The CDR3 has 17 amino acids. The CDR3 loop reads CASIPRTGTYSNQPQHF. In nucleotides, the CDR3 is TGTGCCAGTATCCCGAGGACAGGCACATATAGCAATCAGCCCCAGCATTTT.

This clone occurred once. The CDR3 coding sequence is TGTGCCAGCAGTACATGGACAGGCGACTACGAGCAGTACTTC. Amino acid sequence: CASSTWTGDYEQYF. J is TRBJ2-7 and V is TRBV27, with 7 positions matching TRBD1. The germline V gene encodes CDR1 MNHEY and CDR2 SMNVEV (reference sequence). V lost 5 bases, J lost 3 bases, and 7 bases stayed unmatched. CDR3 length: 14 amino acids.

V gene TRBV7-9 combines with J gene TRBJ1-2; 8 bases agree with TRBD1. With V trimmed by 5 bases and J by 7 bases, 9 bases remained unmatched. The germline V gene encodes CDR1 SEHNR and CDR2 FQNEAQ (reference sequence). This CDR3 contains 14 residues. CDR3 sequence (DNA): TGTGCCAGCAGCCCACTGGACAGGGTCGGTGGCTACACCTTC. It codes for CASSPLDRVGGYTF.

The chain carries TRBV19 and TRBJ1-6, with TRBD1 matching over 8 bases. V dropped 6 bases and J dropped 2; count of bases not matched to a gene: 6. Germline V lookup: CDR1 LNHDA, CDR2 SQIVND (reference sequence). The CDR3 is made up of 16 amino acids. The CDR3 sequence is CASRPQGAAYNSPLHF. CDR3 DNA: TGTGCCAGTAGACCCCAGGGGGCCGCCTATAATTCACCCCTCCACTTT.

The chain links TRBV11-1 to TRBJ1-6; no clear D gene. With 3 bases removed from V and 0 bases from J, the gap between germline ends came to 9 bases. The CDR3 totals 16 residues. Germline V CDR1 and CDR2: SGHAT, FQDESV (reference sequence). This chain's CDR3 is CASSFYGSSYNSPLHF. As DNA, the CDR3 is TGTGCCAGCAGCTTCTACGGGAGCTCCTATAATTCACCCCTCCACTTT.